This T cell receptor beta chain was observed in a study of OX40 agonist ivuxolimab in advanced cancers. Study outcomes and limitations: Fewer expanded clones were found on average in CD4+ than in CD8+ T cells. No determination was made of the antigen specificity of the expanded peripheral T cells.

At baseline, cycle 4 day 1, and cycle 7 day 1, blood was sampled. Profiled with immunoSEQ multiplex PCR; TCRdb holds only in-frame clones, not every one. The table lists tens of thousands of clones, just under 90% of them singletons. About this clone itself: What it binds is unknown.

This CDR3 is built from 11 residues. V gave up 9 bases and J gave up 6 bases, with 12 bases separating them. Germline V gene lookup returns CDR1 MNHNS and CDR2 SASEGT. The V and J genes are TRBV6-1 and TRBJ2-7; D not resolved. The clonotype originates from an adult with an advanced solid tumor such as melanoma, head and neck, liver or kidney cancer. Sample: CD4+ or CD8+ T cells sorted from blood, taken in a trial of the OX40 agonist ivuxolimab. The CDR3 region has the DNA TGTGCCAGTGAGCTTTGGGGCGAGCAGTACTTC. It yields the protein CASELWGEQYF.